This T cell receptor beta chain was identified during a study of siplizumab effects on memory and regulatory T cells. Germline V gene data show CDR1 as MNHEY and CDR2 as SVGAGI. This CDR3 has 13 amino acids. Clones were read by immunoSEQ multiplex PCR, and TCRdb kept only the in-frame ones, dropping some. This table has about 110,000 clones, 80% to 95% appearing once. Comment on this clone: An end of the junction does not agree with germline; a read error may underlie this.

This TCR derives from a human donor in good health. The chain couples TRBV6-5 to TRBJ1-3; TRBD1 agrees at 7 bases. What was sequenced was CD4+ T cells sorted from blood. The CDR3 reads CASSEFPDRQRAF. The CDR3 DNA reads as TGTGCCAGCAGTGAATTCCCGGACAGGCAGAGGGCCTTT.